The sequence of this T cell receptor (beta chain) was determined in a study of control samples from healthy donors and cancer patients. TCRdb keeps only in-frame clones here, not all; method: immunoSEQ multiplex PCR. The repertoire holds 90,000 or so clones, 85% to 90% seen once, with 9.5% to 10% in the top ten. The germline V gene has CDR1 SGHNT and CDR2 YYREEE (reference sequence). CDR3 length: 12 amino acids. The V end lost 4 bases, the J end lost 6 bases, and 10 bases lay between the germline ends. This clone has a handful of counts. The specimen was PBMCs. The sequence was obtained from a woman aged 45-65 years with colorectal cancer. The chain is built from TRBV5-4 and TRBJ1-2; possibly TRBD1 for D (6 bases). The CDR3 protein is CASSTRTDGYTF. DNA of the CDR3: TGTGCCAGCAGCACCCGGACAGATGGCTACACCTTC.